This T cell receptor (beta chain) was captured in a study of cytomegalovirus exposure and HLA in healthy donors. Overall study: Sequencing of some 190 million T cells in an earlier analysis found about 120 million unique TCR beta sequences. Study-wide findings and caveats: Cytomegalovirus-associated status was assigned to fewer than 200 TCR beta chains. Later analysis reportedly placed an Asian-associated ancestry cluster below the roughly 680-donor mean in N-insertions. The study dropped some indistinguishable V segments, TRBV6-2 and TRBV6-3 among them.

The primer mix had 60 Vbeta and 13 Jbeta primers. Profiling relied on immunoSEQ multiplex PCR, and the TCRdb table lists in-frame clones only, not all of them. The sample lists 190,000 or so clones, 70% to 80% occurring once. This CDR3 region has 14 residues. V shed 5 bases, J shed 8 bases, and the junction held 6 bases outside the gene matches. The germline V gene encodes CDR1 SGHTA and CDR2 FQGNSA. Comment on this clone: Its cognate antigen is unknown.

This clonotype was sampled from a male donor in good health and CMV-seropositive. The chain employs TRBV7-2 and TRBJ1-4, with 9 bases that match TRBD1. The specimen was PBMCs. DNA of the CDR3: TGTGCCAGCAGCCTAGGACAGGGGCCGGAAAAACTGTTTTTT. Translated, it gives CASSLGQGPEKLFF.